Listed below are T cell receptor beta chains from one sample, sequenced in a study of T cell responses to AZD1222 COVID-19 vaccine. Profiled with immunoSEQ multiplex PCR; TCRdb holds only in-frame clones, not every one. The profile shows about 130,000 clones, under 95% of them singletons. This specimen was peripheral blood, taken 28 days after the second AZD1222 dose. The receptors originated from an adult who received the AZD1222 COVID-19 vaccine. The CDR3 runs from the conserved cysteine through the conserved F or W. The order of the fields is V gene, CDR3 length, J gene, D gene, clone size, CDR3 protein, CDR3 DNA. D genes are given only for firm matches. Size tells how often a clone was seen (once, few, many) or the class of an expanded clone, and some rows leave it out.

V gene: TRBV14; CDR3 length: 14; J gene: TRBJ2-1; D gene: .; clone size: .; CDR3 protein: CASSLRVSYNEQFF; CDR3 DNA: TGTGCCAGCAGCCTACGGGTGAGCTACAATGAGCAGTTCTTC
V gene: TRBV5-1; CDR3 length: 12; J gene: TRBJ1-1; D gene: .; clone size: once; CDR3 protein: CASSGRGAEAFF; CDR3 DNA: TGCGCCAGCAGCGGTAGGGGCGCTGAAGCTTTCTTT
V gene: TRBV19; CDR3 length: 19; J gene: TRBJ2-1; D gene: TRBD2; clone size: once; CDR3 protein: CASSLHAGGAGGLGNEQFF; CDR3 DNA: TGTGCCAGTAGTCTCCATGCCGGTGGAGCGGGAGGTCTGGGAAATGAGCAGTTCTTC
V gene: TRBV7-3; CDR3 length: 15; J gene: TRBJ2-1; D gene: .; clone size: .; CDR3 protein: CASSLTAWIDNEQFF; CDR3 DNA: TGTGCCAGCAGCTTAACGGCTTGGATCGACAATGAGCAGTTCTTC
V gene: TRBV10-3; CDR3 length: 16; J gene: TRBJ1-2; D gene: TRBD1; clone size: .; CDR3 protein: CAISDPQGALVRGYTF; CDR3 DNA: TGTGCCATCAGTGACCCACAGGGGGCCTTAGTTCGTGGCTACACCTTC
V gene: TRBV13; CDR3 length: 12; J gene: TRBJ2-4; D gene: .; clone size: .; CDR3 protein: CASSLTKNIQYF; CDR3 DNA: TGTGCCAGCAGCTTAACCAAAAACATTCAGTACTTC
V gene: TRBV19; CDR3 length: 12; J gene: TRBJ1-2; D gene: TRBD1; clone size: few; CDR3 protein: CASSQGAHGYTF; CDR3 DNA: TGTGCCAGTAGCCAGGGGGCGCACGGCTACACCTTC
V gene: TRBV10-3; CDR3 length: 14; J gene: TRBJ2-3; D gene: TRBD2; clone size: once; CDR3 protein: CAIRLAGVGDTQYF; CDR3 DNA: TGTGCCATTAGACTAGCGGGAGTGGGAGATACGCAGTATTTT
V gene: TRBV6-5; CDR3 length: 11; J gene: TRBJ1-1; D gene: .; clone size: .; CDR3 protein: CASQGYTEAFF; CDR3 DNA: TGTGCCAGCCAGGGATACACTGAAGCTTTCTTT
V gene: TRBV7-9; CDR3 length: 13; J gene: TRBJ2-6; D gene: .; clone size: .; CDR3 protein: CANHRAGANVLTF; CDR3 DNA: TGTGCCAACCACAGGGCTGGGGCCAACGTCCTGACTTTC
V gene: TRBV5-1; CDR3 length: 15; J gene: TRBJ2-5; D gene: TRBD2; clone size: .; CDR3 protein: CASMLTSGLQETQYF; CDR3 DNA: TGCGCCAGCATGCTGACTAGCGGGCTACAAGAGACCCAGTACTTC
V gene: TRBV11-3; CDR3 length: 18; J gene: TRBJ2-1; D gene: TRBD2; clone size: once; CDR3 protein: CASSSRGLAASSYNEQFF; CDR3 DNA: TGTGCCAGCAGCTCCCGGGGACTAGCGGCTAGCTCCTACAATGAGCAGTTCTTC
V gene: TRBV19; CDR3 length: 15; J gene: TRBJ1-5; D gene: .; clone size: .; CDR3 protein: CASSMGQGGNQPQHF; CDR3 DNA: TGTGCCAGTAGTATGGGGCAGGGCGGCAATCAGCCCCAGCATTTT
V gene: TRBV27; CDR3 length: 14; J gene: TRBJ1-1; D gene: TRBD1; clone size: .; CDR3 protein: CASRIQGANTEAFF; CDR3 DNA: TGTGCCAGCAGAATACAGGGGGCAAACACTGAAGCTTTCTTT
V gene: TRBV28; CDR3 length: 18; J gene: TRBJ1-5; D gene: TRBD1; clone size: .; CDR3 protein: CASSLLSPWDRANQPQHF; CDR3 DNA: TGTGCCAGCAGTTTACTCTCACCCTGGGACAGAGCCAATCAGCCCCAGCATTTT
V gene: TRBV2; CDR3 length: 16; J gene: TRBJ2-2; D gene: .; clone size: .; CDR3 protein: CASSEGGDYNTGELFF; CDR3 DNA: TGTGCCAGCAGTGAAGGAGGGGATTATAACACCGGGGAGCTGTTTTTT
V gene: TRBV3-1/TRBV3-2; CDR3 length: 15; J gene: TRBJ2-2; D gene: .; clone size: .; CDR3 protein: CASSIGGAKAGELFF; CDR3 DNA: TGTGCCAGCAGCATAGGGGGGGCTAAGGCCGGGGAGCTGTTTTTT
V gene: TRBV10-3; CDR3 length: 11; J gene: TRBJ1-1; D gene: .; clone size: .; CDR3 protein: CAIITGTEAFF; CDR3 DNA: TGTGCCATCATTACTGGGACTGAAGCTTTCTTT
V gene: TRBV6-5; CDR3 length: 14; J gene: TRBJ1-3; D gene: .; clone size: .; CDR3 protein: CASTLQGAGNTIYF; CDR3 DNA: TGTGCCAGCACGCTACAGGGTGCTGGAAACACCATATATTTT
V gene: TRBV2; CDR3 length: 12; J gene: TRBJ2-2; D gene: TRBD2; clone size: .; CDR3 protein: CATAQTSAELFF; CDR3 DNA: TGTGCCACCGCCCAGACTAGCGCGGAGCTGTTTTTT
V gene: TRBV7-3; CDR3 length: 16; J gene: TRBJ2-1; D gene: .; clone size: .; CDR3 protein: CASSLTLTGSYNEQFF; CDR3 DNA: TGTGCCAGCAGCTTAACGTTAACAGGTTCCTACAATGAGCAGTTCTTC
V gene: TRBV5-1; CDR3 length: 12; J gene: TRBJ2-1; D gene: TRBD2; clone size: once; CDR3 protein: CASSAGDLKQFF; CDR3 DNA: TGCGCCAGCAGCGCGGGGGACTTGAAGCAGTTCTTC
V gene: TRBV5-8; CDR3 length: 15; J gene: TRBJ2-6; D gene: .; clone size: .; CDR3 protein: CASSLVLSGANVLTF; CDR3 DNA: TGTGCCAGCAGCCTGGTTCTATCTGGGGCCAACGTCCTGACTTTC
V gene: TRBV9; CDR3 length: 13; J gene: TRBJ1-3; D gene: .; clone size: .; CDR3 protein: CASSVPQGNTIYF; CDR3 DNA: TGTGCCAGCAGCGTCCCCCAAGGAAACACCATATATTTT
V gene: TRBV29-1; CDR3 length: 13; J gene: TRBJ2-1; D gene: TRBD1; clone size: .; CDR3 protein: CSVDGQGAHEQFF; CDR3 DNA: TGCAGCGTCGACGGACAGGGGGCTCATGAGCAGTTCTTC
V gene: TRBV19; CDR3 length: 14; J gene: TRBJ1-2; D gene: .; clone size: .; CDR3 protein: CASSIYGPNYGYTF; CDR3 DNA: TGTGCCAGTAGTATTTATGGGCCCAACTATGGCTACACCTTC
V gene: TRBV19; CDR3 length: 12; J gene: TRBJ1-2; D gene: .; clone size: .; CDR3 protein: CASSTWAYGYTF; CDR3 DNA: TGTGCCAGTAGTACTTGGGCGTATGGCTACACCTTC
V gene: TRBV13; CDR3 length: 13; J gene: TRBJ2-1; D gene: TRBD2; clone size: .; CDR3 protein: CASSSGLDDEQFF; CDR3 DNA: TGTGCCAGCAGCTCCGGACTAGACGATGAGCAGTTCTTC
V gene: TRBV4-1; CDR3 length: 15; J gene: TRBJ2-7; D gene: TRBD1; clone size: .; CDR3 protein: CASSQDRTGAYEQYF; CDR3 DNA: TGCGCCAGCAGCCAAGATCGAACAGGGGCTTACGAGCAGTACTTC
V gene: TRBV7-3; CDR3 length: 13; J gene: TRBJ1-6; D gene: .; clone size: .; CDR3 protein: CASSGDKDSPLHF; CDR3 DNA: TGTGCCAGCAGCGGGGACAAGGATTCACCCCTCCACTTT
V gene: TRBV19; CDR3 length: 16; J gene: TRBJ1-2; D gene: TRBD1; clone size: few; CDR3 protein: CASSIRHSGTGDGYTF; CDR3 DNA: TGTGCCAGTAGTATCCGCCATTCCGGGACAGGGGATGGCTACACCTTC
V gene: TRBV28; CDR3 length: 15; J gene: TRBJ1-5; D gene: TRBD1; clone size: once; CDR3 protein: CASSWTGGSNQPQHF; CDR3 DNA: TGTGCCAGCAGTTGGACAGGGGGCTCAAATCAGCCCCAGCATTTT
V gene: TRBV7-3; CDR3 length: 14; J gene: TRBJ1-2; D gene: TRBD1; clone size: .; CDR3 protein: CASSLTGTDYGYTF; CDR3 DNA: TGTGCCAGCAGCTTGACCGGGACAGACTATGGCTACACCTTC
V gene: TRBV2; CDR3 length: 14; J gene: TRBJ1-6; D gene: .; clone size: .; CDR3 protein: CASSEISDNSPLHF; CDR3 DNA: TGTGCCAGCAGTGAAATCAGCGACAATTCACCCCTCCACTTT
V gene: TRBV30; CDR3 length: 14; J gene: TRBJ2-3; D gene: .; clone size: .; CDR3 protein: CAWSLDRFTDTQYF; CDR3 DNA: TGTGCCTGGAGCCTGGACAGATTCACAGATACGCAGTATTTT
V gene: TRBV19; CDR3 length: 15; J gene: TRBJ1-3; D gene: .; clone size: .; CDR3 protein: CATKQGFISGNTIYF; CDR3 DNA: TGTGCCACAAAACAGGGTTTTATCTCTGGAAACACCATATATTTT
V gene: TRBV4-2; CDR3 length: 16; J gene: TRBJ1-3; D gene: TRBD1; clone size: .; CDR3 protein: CASSQRDRAPGNTIYF; CDR3 DNA: TGTGCCAGCAGCCAAAGGGACAGGGCTCCTGGAAACACCATATATTTT
V gene: TRBV7-9; CDR3 length: 16; J gene: TRBJ1-1; D gene: .; clone size: .; CDR3 protein: CASSFYRDQGNTEAFF; CDR3 DNA: TGTGCCAGCAGCTTTTACCGGGACCAAGGGAACACTGAAGCTTTCTTT
V gene: TRBV5-4; CDR3 length: 14; J gene: TRBJ2-7; D gene: TRBD1; clone size: .; CDR3 protein: CASSLGQDSYEQYF; CDR3 DNA: TGTGCCAGCAGCTTAGGACAGGACTCCTACGAGCAGTACTTC
V gene: TRBV19; CDR3 length: 15; J gene: TRBJ1-1; D gene: .; clone size: .; CDR3 protein: CASSSYGLGGTEAFF; CDR3 DNA: TGTGCCAGTAGCTCATATGGGCTCGGGGGCACTGAAGCTTTCTTT
V gene: TRBV24-1; CDR3 length: 17; J gene: TRBJ2-2; D gene: .; clone size: few; CDR3 protein: CATSDTLERGNTGELFF; CDR3 DNA: TGTGCCACCAGTGATACCCTCGAGAGGGGGAACACCGGGGAGCTGTTTTTT
V gene: TRBV20-1; CDR3 length: 11; J gene: TRBJ1-2; D gene: .; clone size: .; CDR3 protein: CSAMDEDGYTF; CDR3 DNA: TGCAGTGCTATGGACGAAGATGGCTACACCTTC
V gene: TRBV4-1; CDR3 length: 16; J gene: TRBJ2-1; D gene: TRBD2; clone size: .; CDR3 protein: CASSQYSGSTDNEQFF; CDR3 DNA: TGCGCCAGCAGCCAATATAGCGGGAGCACGGACAATGAGCAGTTCTTC
V gene: TRBV28; CDR3 length: 11; J gene: TRBJ2-7; D gene: .; clone size: .; CDR3 protein: CASSWGYEQYF; CDR3 DNA: TGTGCCAGCAGTTGGGGATACGAGCAGTACTTC
V gene: TRBV18; CDR3 length: 15; J gene: TRBJ2-1; D gene: .; clone size: .; CDR3 protein: CASSPVRGTYNEQFF; CDR3 DNA: TGTGCCAGCTCACCGGTCAGGGGCACCTACAATGAGCAGTTCTTC
V gene: TRBV20-1; CDR3 length: 14; J gene: TRBJ2-3; D gene: .; clone size: .; CDR3 protein: CSASSPPPPDTQYF; CDR3 DNA: TGCAGTGCTAGTAGCCCACCCCCGCCAGATACGCAGTATTTT
V gene: TRBV25-1; CDR3 length: 15; J gene: TRBJ2-7; D gene: .; clone size: .; CDR3 protein: CASSEYGGSSYEQYF; CDR3 DNA: TGTGCCAGCAGTGAATATGGCGGTTCCTCCTACGAGCAGTACTTC
V gene: TRBV27; CDR3 length: 13; J gene: TRBJ1-1; D gene: .; clone size: once; CDR3 protein: CASSLGLTGPAFF; CDR3 DNA: TGTGCCAGCAGTTTGGGGCTAACAGGTCCCGCTTTCTTT
V gene: TRBV12-3/TRBV12-4; CDR3 length: 13; J gene: TRBJ1-2; D gene: .; clone size: .; CDR3 protein: CASTNQGHKGYTF; CDR3 DNA: TGTGCCAGCACCAATCAGGGGCATAAAGGCTACACCTTC
V gene: TRBV9; CDR3 length: 14; J gene: TRBJ2-7; D gene: .; clone size: .; CDR3 protein: CASSPGVDSYEQYF; CDR3 DNA: TGTGCCAGCAGCCCCGGTGTCGACTCCTACGAGCAGTACTTC